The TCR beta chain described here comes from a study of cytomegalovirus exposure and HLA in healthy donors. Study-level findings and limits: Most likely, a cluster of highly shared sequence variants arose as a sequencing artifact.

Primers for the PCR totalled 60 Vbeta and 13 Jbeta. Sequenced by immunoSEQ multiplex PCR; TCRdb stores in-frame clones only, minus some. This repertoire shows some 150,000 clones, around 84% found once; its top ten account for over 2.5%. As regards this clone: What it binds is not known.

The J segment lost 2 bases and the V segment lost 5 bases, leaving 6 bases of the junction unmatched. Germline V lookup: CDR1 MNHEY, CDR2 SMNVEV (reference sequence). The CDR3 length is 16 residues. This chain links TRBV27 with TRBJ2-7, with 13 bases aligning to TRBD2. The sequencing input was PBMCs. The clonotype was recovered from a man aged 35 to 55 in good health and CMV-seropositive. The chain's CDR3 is CASSPWTSGSPYEQYF. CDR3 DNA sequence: TGTGCCAGCAGTCCGTGGACTAGCGGGAGCCCCTACGAGCAGTACTTC.